These T cell receptor beta chains were read from a single sample in a study of blood T cell repertoires in COVID-19. Only in-frame clones appear in the TCRdb table, and some are missing; sequencing was by immunoSEQ multiplex PCR. The data show over 95,000 clones, with around 83% seen just once and about 5.5% held by the top ten. Sequenced material: peripheral blood. These receptors originate from a woman aged 60 to 75 with COVID-19, enrolled during active disease. Each CDR3 is given with its conserved first and last residue. D genes are given only for firm matches. The size field is filled for only some rows; it gives once, few, many or a size class.

D	V	J	size	CDR3	DNA
.	TRBV27	TRBJ2-7	.	CASSLNRENEQYF	TGTGCCAGCAGTTTAAATAGGGAGAACGAGCAGTACTTC
.	TRBV12-3/TRBV12-4	TRBJ1-1	.	CASSTLRDSEAFF	TGTGCCAGCAGCACGCTCAGGGATAGTGAAGCTTTCTTT
.	TRBV19	TRBJ1-4	.	CASSINRQEKLFF	TGTGCCAGTAGTATAAACCGACAGGAAAAACTGTTTTTT
.	TRBV7-6	TRBJ1-1	.	CASSEIESNTEAFF	TGTGCCAGCAGCGAAATAGAATCGAACACTGAAGCTTTCTTT
TRBD1	TRBV10-3	TRBJ1-5	.	CAIREGQTSNQPQHF	TGTGCCATCAGGGAGGGACAGACTAGCAATCAGCCCCAGCATTTT
.	TRBV7-9	TRBJ2-2	.	CASSFEGQHTGELFF	TGTGCCAGCAGCTTTGAAGGACAGCACACCGGGGAGCTGTTTTTT
.	TRBV27	TRBJ1-1	once	CASSFSLLNTEAFF	TGTGCCAGCAGTTTTTCCCTCCTGAACACTGAAGCTTTCTTT
TRBD1	TRBV10-1	TRBJ2-7	.	CASSESPNRGQDEQYF	TGCGCCAGCAGTGAGTCGCCGAACAGGGGGCAAGACGAGCAGTACTTC
.	TRBV5-1	TRBJ1-6	few	CASSLVGGEDNSPLHF	TGCGCCAGCAGCTTGGTGGGGGGAGAGGATAATTCACCCCTCCACTTT
.	TRBV6-1	TRBJ1-1	.	CASSETEDTEAFF	TGTGCCAGCAGTGAGACCGAGGACACTGAAGCTTTCTTT
TRBD1	TRBV27	TRBJ1-5	.	CASSLLSHRGRAHQPQHF	TGTGCCAGCAGTTTATTGTCCCACAGGGGAAGGGCTCATCAGCCCCAGCATTTT
.	TRBV4-2	TRBJ2-2	once	CASSQDRRGGHRELFF	TGTGCCAGCAGCCAAGATAGGCGCGGGGGCCACCGGGAGCTGTTTTTT
.	TRBV4-1	TRBJ1-4	.	CASSRTGLTNEKLFF	TGCGCCAGCAGCCGAACAGGGCTGACTAATGAAAAACTGTTTTTT
TRBD1	TRBV4-3	TRBJ1-6	.	CASSQLGTGASPLHF	TGCGCCAGCAGCCAACTTGGGACAGGGGCTTCACCCCTCCACTTT
TRBD1	TRBV14	TRBJ2-7	.	CASSQEDRGILYF	TGTGCCAGCAGCCAGGAGGACAGGGGGATTCTGTACTTC
.	TRBV5-4	TRBJ1-2	.	CASSQRGGGYTF	TGTGCCAGCAGCCAAAGGGGGGGTGGCTACACCTTC
.	TRBV15	TRBJ1-1	.	CATSRDLIRTEAFF	TGTGCCACCAGCAGAGATTTAATACGGACTGAAGCTTTCTTT
TRBD1	TRBV20-1	TRBJ1-5	.	CSASAAGTGSNQPQHF	TGCAGTGCTAGTGCCGCCGGGACAGGGAGCAATCAGCCCCAGCATTTT
.	TRBV30	TRBJ2-7	.	CAWSVPGGFRLEQYF	TGTGCCTGGAGTGTACCCGGGGGTTTTAGGCTCGAGCAGTACTTC
TRBD1	TRBV6-5	TRBJ2-5	once	CASSLGTGGKETQYF	TGTGCCAGCAGTCTCGGGACAGGGGGCAAGGAGACCCAGTACTTC
.	TRBV2	TRBJ2-1	.	CASSEGGNEQFF	TGTGCCAGCAGTGAGGGAGGCAATGAGCAGTTCTTC
TRBD1	TRBV30	TRBJ1-2	.	CAWSRDRGGYGYTF	TGTGCCTGGAGTCGGGACAGGGGGGGCTATGGCTACACCTTC
.	TRBV30	TRBJ2-7	.	CAWSTGGAGYEQYF	TGTGCCTGGAGTACGGGGGGCGCAGGCTACGAGCAGTACTTC
.	TRBV23-1	TRBJ1-2	.	CASSPLSYQGSNYGYTF	TGCGCCAGCAGTCCTTTGTCCTATCAGGGGTCCAACTATGGCTACACCTTC
.	TRBV11-3	TRBJ2-2	.	CASSLGSSGISPNTGELFF	TGTGCCAGCAGCTTAGGCAGCAGCGGCATCTCACCGAACACCGGGGAGCTGTTTTTT
TRBD1	TRBV5-6	TRBJ1-6	.	CASSSQQGVVGSLHF	TGTGCCAGCAGCTCGCAACAGGGGGTCGTTGGATCCCTCCACTTT
.	TRBV2	TRBJ1-5	.	CASWAGGLRSNQPQHF	TGTGCCAGCTGGGCGGGGGGGCTGAGGAGCAATCAGCCCCAGCATTTT
TRBD1	TRBV19	TRBJ1-2	.	CASTPGGFNYGYTF	TGTGCCAGTACCCCAGGGGGCTTCAACTATGGCTACACCTTC
TRBD2	TRBV4-2	TRBJ2-5	.	CASSQETSGSTWETQYF	TGTGCCAGCAGCCAAGAAACTAGCGGGTCGACTTGGGAGACCCAGTACTTC
TRBD1	TRBV19	TRBJ1-4	.	CATTTQARGPEKLFF	TGTGCCACAACCACCCAGGCGAGGGGGCCTGAAAAACTGTTTTTT
.	TRBV7-9	TRBJ1-5	.	CASSLADSFNQPQHF	TGTGCCAGCAGCTTAGCGGACAGCTTCAATCAGCCCCAGCATTTT
.	TRBV7-9	TRBJ1-2	.	CASRQTGRDGYTF	TGTGCCAGCAGACAAACAGGGCGGGATGGCTACACCTTC
TRBD1	TRBV25-1	TRBJ1-2	.	CASSELGQGESYTF	TGTGCCAGCAGTGAATTGGGACAGGGGGAGAGCTACACCTTC
.	TRBV13	TRBJ2-1	.	CASSSGLSEQFF	TGTGCCAGCAGTTCTGGACTGTCGGAGCAGTTCTTC
TRBD1	TRBV28	TRBJ1-2	few	CASSPAGQGAPNYGYTF	TGTGCCAGCAGTCCTGCGGGACAGGGGGCCCCTAACTATGGCTACACCTTC
.	TRBV4-1	TRBJ1-6	.	CASSLGDRPRALHF	TGCGCCAGCAGCCTAGGAGACAGACCCCGGGCCCTCCACTTT
TRBD1	TRBV27	TRBJ1-6	.	CASTVRGPGVGSPLHF	TGTGCCAGCACCGTGAGGGGGCCAGGTGTGGGTTCACCCCTCCACTTT
TRBD1	TRBV9	TRBJ1-1	.	CASSEPRDSFENTEAFF	TGTGCCAGCAGCGAACCACGGGACAGCTTCGAGAACACTGAAGCTTTCTTT
.	TRBV29-1	TRBJ1-2	once	CSGQVFYGYTF	TGCAGCGGACAGGTTTTCTATGGCTACACCTTC
.	TRBV7-9	TRBJ1-1	.	CASSPGHTGNTEAFF	TGTGCCAGCAGCCCGGGTCATACGGGGAACACTGAAGCTTTCTTT